Shown below are 24 T cell receptor beta chains from a single sample sequenced in a study of CD8 T cells in cerebrospinal fluid in Alzheimer's disease. TCRdb processed the 10x single-cell sequencing reads again and assigns one entry to each CDR3 protein, with no DNA. This sample contains 500 to 650 distinct CDR3 sequences. The specimen was cerebrospinal fluid. The receptors were gathered from a human donor with Parkinson's disease.

This clonotype is called large based on its frequency. The chain recombines TRBV21-1 with TRBJ2-5; TCRdb's D call, TRBD2, is unchecked because there is no DNA. TRBV21-1 is a listed pseudogene. The CDR3 is 13 residues long. The CDR3 here is CARRDGKKETQYF.

This clonotype counts as medium-sized by frequency. V usage is TRBV6-1 and J usage is TRBJ2-4; TCRdb calls TRBD1, which cannot be checked without DNA. Germline V gene sequence: CDR1 MNHNS, CDR2 SASEGT. CDR3 length equals 14 residues. The CDR3 reads CASTMAGVGDIQYF.

Frequency places this clonotype as medium-sized. CDR3 sequence: CASTPGLATYNEQFF. The chain recombines TRBV19 with TRBJ2-1; the TCRdb D gene call, TRBD2, has no DNA to confirm it. This CDR3 contains 15 residues. The germline CDR1 and CDR2 sequences are LNHDA and SQIVND (reference sequence).

This clonotype shows up as large (0.1 to 1%) by frequency. This sequence joins TRBV5-1 and TRBJ2-3; no DNA is available, so the TRBD1 call from TCRdb remains unchecked. This CDR3 has 14 residues. The germline CDR1 and CDR2 sequences are SGHRS and YFSETQ. CDR3 sequence reads: CASSPGTRADTQYF.

This clonotype counts as large by frequency. This chain links TRBV18 with TRBJ1-5; as DNA is missing, the TRBD1 call by TCRdb cannot be tested. CDR1 is KGHSH, CDR2 LQKENI, per germline. The CDR3 spans 13 residues. CDR3 sequence: CASTDQGDQPQHF.

According to its frequency, this clonotype is large (0.1 to 1%). The CDR3 is CASSPLTGGIGYEQYF. The V gene is TRBV27, the J gene TRBJ2-7; TCRdb selects TRBD1, and the lack of DNA leaves this call unchecked. This CDR3 has 16 residues. Per the germline V gene, CDR1 is MNHEY and CDR2 is SMNVEV (reference sequence).

According to its frequency, this clonotype is medium-sized. The chain combines TRBV15 with TRBJ1-2. Germline V gives CDR1 LNHNV, CDR2 YYDKDF (reference sequence). The CDR3 runs to 14 residues. The CDR3 reads CATSRERANYGYTF.

This CDR3 reads CSARDRNRVAYEQYF. The chain is built from TRBV20-1 and TRBJ2-7; TCRdb selects TRBD1, and the lack of DNA leaves this call unchecked. Germline values: CDR1 DFQATT, CDR2 SNEGSKA (reference sequence). The CDR3 sequence is 15 residues long.

This clonotype is labeled large based on frequency. This rearrangement joins TRBV2 to TRBJ2-7. CDR1 and CDR2 from the germline V gene are SNHLY and FYNNEI. This CDR3 contains 11 residues. CDR3 in amino acids: CACAAVYEQYF.

This clonotype is called large (0.1 to 1%) based on its frequency. The chain employs TRBV19 and TRBJ1-1; TCRdb picks TRBD1, but there is no DNA to check that call. CDR1 LNHDA and CDR2 SQIVND come from the germline V gene (reference sequence). The CDR3 has 17 amino acids. The CDR3 loop reads CASRDLGTGRMNTEAFF.

This clonotype shows up as large by frequency. The CDR3 reads CASSPPVRGNTIYF. This rearrangement joins TRBV7-2 to TRBJ1-3. CDR1 is SGHTA, CDR2 FQGNSA, per germline. The CDR3 runs 14 residues.

This clonotype registers medium-sized by frequency. The V gene is TRBV7-2, the J gene TRBJ2-2; TCRdb outputs TRBD2, but without DNA this stays unchecked. Looked up from germline, CDR1 is SGHTA and CDR2 is FQGNSA. The CDR3 loop spans 16 amino acids. CDR3 amino acids: CASSPRTSGSVGELFF.

This clonotype shows up as medium-sized by frequency. This chain joins TRBV11-2 and TRBJ2-3; TCRdb designates TRBD2, a call that cannot be tested without DNA. Germline CDR1 reads SGHAT; CDR2 reads FQNNGV. The CDR3 is made up of 16 amino acids. The CDR3 here is CASSPPRQASTDTQYF.

Considering frequency, this clonotype is medium-sized. The chain links TRBV19 to TRBJ1-5; the TCRdb call, TRBD1, lacks DNA for checking. Looked up from germline, CDR1 is LNHDA and CDR2 is SQIVND (reference sequence). The CDR3 spans 16 residues. CDR3 protein: CASSIPGQGGNQPQHF.

By frequency, this clonotype is medium-sized. This chain links TRBV6-1 with TRBJ2-3; the TCRdb call, TRBD2, lacks DNA for checking. The germline gives CDR1 MNHNS, CDR2 SASEGT. The CDR3 has 21 residues. This chain's CDR3 is CASITPTVPGLAGEDPDTQYF.

This clonotype counts as large by frequency. The chain links TRBV7-3 to TRBJ2-2; the TCRdb call, TRBD2, lacks DNA for checking. There are 15 residues in the CDR3. In germline, CDR1 is SGHTA, CDR2 FQGTGA. CDR3 loop: CASSKGLTNTGELFF.

This clonotype is identified as medium-sized from frequency. J is TRBJ2-2 and V is TRBV6-2 or TRBV6-3; TCRdb gives TRBD1 as the D gene, but with no DNA this cannot be confirmed. Germline CDR1 is MNHEY and CDR2 is SVGEGT. CDR3 length: 14 amino acids. The CDR3 reads CASTPGQTTGELFF.

This clonotype ranks as medium-sized in terms of frequency. V is TRBV12-3 or TRBV12-4 and J is TRBJ2-2; the D call from TCRdb, TRBD1, cannot be confirmed without DNA. The CDR3 has 17 residues. The CDR3: CASSSPGVGTGHGELFF.

In terms of frequency, this clonotype is large (0.1 to 1%). The chain links TRBV4-2 to TRBJ2-2. CDR3 length: 15 amino acids. Looked up from germline, CDR1 is LGHNA and CDR2 is YNFKEQ. CDR3 residues: CASSPGTGDTGELFF.

This clonotype is deemed hyperexpanded by its frequency. The V and J genes are TRBV7-2 and TRBJ1-2; TCRdb reports TRBD1, a call that lacks DNA to check it against. CDR3 size: 15 residues. Germline V lookup: CDR1 SGHTA, CDR2 FQGNSA. This CDR3 reads CASSWGGGSNYGYTF.

Frequency places this clonotype as large. The chain combines TRBV24-1 with TRBJ2-1; TCRdb reports TRBD1, a call that lacks DNA to check it against. Germline CDR1 is KGHDR and CDR2 is SFDVKD. The CDR3 runs 12 residues. CDR3 amino acids: CATSTRGDEQFF.

This chain's CDR3 is CATRFGQFSYEQYF. This rearrangement joins TRBV6-5 to TRBJ2-7; the D call of TRBD1 rests on TCRdb alone, since no DNA is present to check it. CDR3 size: 14 residues. Germline CDR1 MNHEY, CDR2 SVGAGI.

This clonotype is labeled large (0.1 to 1%) based on frequency. The chain uses TRBV12-3 or TRBV12-4 and TRBJ2-2. The CDR3 totals 13 residues. The CDR3 protein is CASSLKQAGELFF.

Judged by frequency, this clonotype is large (0.1 to 1%). The chain couples TRBV11-1 to TRBJ2-1; the TCRdb D gene call, TRBD1, has no DNA to confirm it. CDR3 length: 16 amino acids. The germline V gene encodes CDR1 SGHAT and CDR2 FQDESV (reference sequence). The CDR3 loop is CASSPYRGEFHNEQFF. The full variable domain, in which reference TRBV11-1 and TRBJ2-1 provide the parts outside the CDR3, is EAEVAQSPRYKITEKSQAVAFWCDPISGHATLYWYRQILGQGPELLVQFQDESVVDDSQLPKDRFSAERLKGVDSTLKIQPAELGDSAMYLCASSPYRGEFHNEQFFGPGTRLTVL.